This TCR beta chain was sequenced during a study of cytomegalovirus exposure and HLA in healthy donors. Across the study: Among roughly 180 million T cells, an earlier analysis found 90 million to 130 million unique TCR beta sequences. General study points: Researchers catalogued roughly 150 TCR beta chains as cytomegalovirus-associated.

For this clone: As yet, its antigen is unknown.

Researchers ran the PCR with 60 Vbeta and 13 Jbeta primers. Sequenced by immunoSEQ multiplex PCR; TCRdb stores in-frame clones only, minus some. The sample gives more than 110,000 clones, about three quarters of which show up once; over 13% is in the top ten. What was sequenced was PBMCs. This clonotype was sampled from a human donor in good health.

In nucleotides, the CDR3 is TGTGCCAGCAGAGAGGACAGATCAAGCTCTGGGGCCAACGTCCTGACTTTC. This sequence encodes CASREDRSSSGANVLTF. The genes are TRBV2 and TRBJ2-6; a weak D match, TRBD1 (6 bases). The CDR3 runs 17 residues. The germline V gene has CDR1 SNHLY and CDR2 FYNNEI. V dropped 6 bases and J dropped 0 bases, with 15 bases sitting between them.